This T cell receptor beta chain was sequenced in a study of T cells in localized non-small cell lung cancer. Per germline, CDR1 SGHRS and CDR2 YFSETQ. The length of the CDR3 is 14 residues. Trimming cost V 4 bases and J 2 bases, with 10 bases left between them. Produced via immunoSEQ multiplex PCR; TCRdb's table is partial and in-frame only. The profile shows 70,000 to 75,000 clones, around 84% of them singletons. The clonotype comes from a female donor over 55 with stage I lung adenocarcinoma. Material: peripheral blood, obtained before any cancer treatment. This chain joins TRBV5-1 and TRBJ2-1, with D hard to call. This CDR3 is CASSPQEAYNEQFF. The CDR3 nucleotides read TGCGCCAGCAGCCCCCAGGAAGCCTACAATGAGCAGTTCTTC.